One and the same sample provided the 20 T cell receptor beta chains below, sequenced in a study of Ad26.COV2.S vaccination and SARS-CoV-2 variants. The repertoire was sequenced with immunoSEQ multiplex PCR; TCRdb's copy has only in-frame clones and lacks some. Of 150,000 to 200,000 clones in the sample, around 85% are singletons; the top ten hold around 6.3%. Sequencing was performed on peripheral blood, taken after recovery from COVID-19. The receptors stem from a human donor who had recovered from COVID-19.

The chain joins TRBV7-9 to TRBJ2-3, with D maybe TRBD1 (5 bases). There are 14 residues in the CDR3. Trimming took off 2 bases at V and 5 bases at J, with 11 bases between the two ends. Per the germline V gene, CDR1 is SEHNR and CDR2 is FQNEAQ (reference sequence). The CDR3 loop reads CASSLLGEGDTQYF. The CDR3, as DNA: TGTGCCAGCAGCTTACTAGGGGAAGGAGATACGCAGTATTTT.

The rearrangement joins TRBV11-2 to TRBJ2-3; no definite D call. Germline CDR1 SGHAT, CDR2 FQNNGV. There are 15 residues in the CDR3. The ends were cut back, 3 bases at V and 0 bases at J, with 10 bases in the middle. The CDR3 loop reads CASSFGVLSTDTQYF. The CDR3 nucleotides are TGTGCCAGCAGCTTTGGGGTCCTCAGCACAGATACGCAGTATTTT.

The CDR3 is CASSLSLENKNIQYF. CDR3 bases: TGCGCCAGCAGCTTAAGCTTGGAGAACAAAAACATTCAGTACTTC. The chain uses TRBV5-1 and TRBJ2-4; D not resolved. CDR1 is SGHRS and CDR2 is YFSETQ in the germline V gene. Trimming stripped 2 bases from V and 3 bases from J, with 12 bases between. The CDR3 has 15 residues. The entire variable domain, with the rest obtained from reference TRBV5-1 and TRBJ2-4, is as follows: KAGVTQTPRYLIKTRGQQVTLSCSPISGHRSVSWYQQTPGQGLQFLFEYFSETQRNKGNFPGRFSGRQFSNSRSEMNVSTLELGDSALYLCASSLSLENKNIQYFGAGTRLSVL.

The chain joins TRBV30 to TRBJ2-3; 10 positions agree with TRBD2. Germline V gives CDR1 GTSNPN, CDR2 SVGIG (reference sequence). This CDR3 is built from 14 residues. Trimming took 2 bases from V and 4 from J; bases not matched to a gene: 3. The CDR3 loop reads CAWSSGGAADTQYF. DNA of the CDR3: TGTGCCTGGAGTAGCGGGGGGGCCGCAGATACGCAGTATTTT. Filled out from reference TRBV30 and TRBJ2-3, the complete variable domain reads SQTIHQWPATLVQPVGSPLSLECTVEGTSNPNLYWYRQAAGRGLQLLFYSVGIGQISSEVPQNLSASRPQDRQFILSSKKLLLSDSGFYLCAWSSGGAADTQYFGPGTRLTVL.

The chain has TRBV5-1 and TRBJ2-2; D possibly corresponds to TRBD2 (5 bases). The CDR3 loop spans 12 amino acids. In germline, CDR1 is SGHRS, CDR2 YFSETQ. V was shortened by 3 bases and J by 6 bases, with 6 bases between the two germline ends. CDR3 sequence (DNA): TGCGCCAGCAGCTCGGAGGCCGGGGAGCTGTTTTTT. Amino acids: CASSSEAGELFF.

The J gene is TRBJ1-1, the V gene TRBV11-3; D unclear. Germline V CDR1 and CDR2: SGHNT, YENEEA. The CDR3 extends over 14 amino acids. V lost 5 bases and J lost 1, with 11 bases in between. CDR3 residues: CASSVRGPNTEAFF. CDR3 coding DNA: TGTGCCAGCAGCGTCCGGGGTCCGAACACTGAAGCTTTCTTT.

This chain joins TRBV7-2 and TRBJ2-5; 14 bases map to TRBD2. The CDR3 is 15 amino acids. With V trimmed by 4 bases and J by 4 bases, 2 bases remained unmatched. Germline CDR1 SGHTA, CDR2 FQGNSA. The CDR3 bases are TGTGCCAGCAGCTCCGGACTAGCGGGAGGAGAGACCCAGTACTTC. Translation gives CASSSGLAGGETQYF.

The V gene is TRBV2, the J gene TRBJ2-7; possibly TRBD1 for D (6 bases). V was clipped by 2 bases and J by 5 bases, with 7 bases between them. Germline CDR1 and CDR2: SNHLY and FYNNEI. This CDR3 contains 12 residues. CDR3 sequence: CASSESGDEQYF. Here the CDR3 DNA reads TGTGCCAGCAGTGAATCAGGGGACGAGCAGTACTTC.

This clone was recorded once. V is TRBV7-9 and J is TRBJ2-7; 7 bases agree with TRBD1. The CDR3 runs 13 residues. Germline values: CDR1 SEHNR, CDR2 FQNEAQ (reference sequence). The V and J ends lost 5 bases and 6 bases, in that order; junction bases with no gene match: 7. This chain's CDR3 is CASSPTGAPEQYF. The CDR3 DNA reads TGTGCCAGCAGCCCCACAGGGGCCCCCGAGCAGTACTTC.

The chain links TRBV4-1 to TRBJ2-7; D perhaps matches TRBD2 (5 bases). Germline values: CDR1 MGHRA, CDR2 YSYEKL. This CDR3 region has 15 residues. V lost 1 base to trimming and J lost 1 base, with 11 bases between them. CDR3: CASSQVGVISYEQYF. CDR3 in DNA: TGCGCCAGCAGCCAAGTCGGGGTCATATCCTACGAGCAGTACTTC.

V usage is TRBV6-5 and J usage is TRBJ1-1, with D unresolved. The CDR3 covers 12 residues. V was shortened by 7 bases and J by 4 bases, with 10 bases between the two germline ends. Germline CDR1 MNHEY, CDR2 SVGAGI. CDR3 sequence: CASIIRGTEAFF. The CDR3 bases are TGTGCCAGCATCATACGGGGCACTGAAGCTTTCTTT.

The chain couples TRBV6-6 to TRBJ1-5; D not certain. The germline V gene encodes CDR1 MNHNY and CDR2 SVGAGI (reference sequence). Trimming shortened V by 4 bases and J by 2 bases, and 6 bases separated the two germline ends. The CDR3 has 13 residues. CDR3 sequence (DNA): TGTGCCAGCAGTTGGGGAGGCAATCAGCCCCAGCATTTT. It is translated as CASSWGGNQPQHF.

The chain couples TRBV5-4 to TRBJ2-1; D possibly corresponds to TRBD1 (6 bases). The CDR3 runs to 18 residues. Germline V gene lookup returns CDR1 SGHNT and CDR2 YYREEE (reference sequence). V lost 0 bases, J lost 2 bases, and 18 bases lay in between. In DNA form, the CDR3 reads TGTGCCAGCAGCTTGGAAGGATGGGGGACACTTCCCTACAATGAGCAGTTCTTC. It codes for CASSLEGWGTLPYNEQFF.

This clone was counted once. Here the CDR3 DNA reads TGTGCCAGTAGTATAGAGGGTCGTGGCGCCTACAATGAGCAGTTCTTC. Translating gives CASSIEGRGAYNEQFF. The chain employs TRBV19 and TRBJ2-1; D gene unclear. Germline CDR1 is LNHDA and CDR2 is SQIVND (reference sequence). This CDR3 comprises 16 residues. V dropped 0 bases and J dropped 2 bases, with 11 bases sitting between them.

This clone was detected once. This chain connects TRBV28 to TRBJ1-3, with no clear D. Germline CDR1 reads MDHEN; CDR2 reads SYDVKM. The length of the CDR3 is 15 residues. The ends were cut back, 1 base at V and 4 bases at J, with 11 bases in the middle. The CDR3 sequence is CASSLLSGSGNTIYF. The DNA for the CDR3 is TGTGCCAGCAGTTTATTAAGTGGATCCGGAAACACCATATATTTT. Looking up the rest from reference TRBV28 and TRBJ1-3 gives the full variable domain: DVKVTQSSRYLVKRTGEKVFLECVQDMDHENMFWYRQDPGLGLRLIYFSYDVKMKEKGDIPEGYSVSREKKERFSLILESASTNQTSMYLCASSLLSGSGNTIYFGEGSWLTVV.

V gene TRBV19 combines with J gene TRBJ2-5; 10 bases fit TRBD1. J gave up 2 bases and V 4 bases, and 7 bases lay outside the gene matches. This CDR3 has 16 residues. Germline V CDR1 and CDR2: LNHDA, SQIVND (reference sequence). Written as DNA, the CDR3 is TGTGCCAGTAGTAAAAGACAGGGGGCGAAACAAGAGACCCAGTACTTC. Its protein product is CASSKRQGAKQETQYF.

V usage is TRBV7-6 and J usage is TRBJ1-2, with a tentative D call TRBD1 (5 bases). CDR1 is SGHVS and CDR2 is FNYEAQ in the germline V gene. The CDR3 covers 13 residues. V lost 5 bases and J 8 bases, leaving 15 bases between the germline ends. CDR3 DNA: TGTGCCAGCAGCAAGGGGTTTCTGGAGGGCTACACCTTC. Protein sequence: CASSKGFLEGYTF.

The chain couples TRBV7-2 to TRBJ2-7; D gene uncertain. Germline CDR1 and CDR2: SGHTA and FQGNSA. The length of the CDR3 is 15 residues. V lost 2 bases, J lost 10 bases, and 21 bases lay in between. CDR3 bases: TGTGCCAGCAGCTTAAACGGGCCGGGCTCTCTGACTCAGTACTTC. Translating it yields CASSLNGPGSLTQYF.

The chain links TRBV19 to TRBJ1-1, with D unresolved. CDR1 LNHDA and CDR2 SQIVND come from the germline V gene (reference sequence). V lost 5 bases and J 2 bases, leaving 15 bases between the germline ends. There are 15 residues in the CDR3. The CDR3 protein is CASSPVEGPNTEAFF. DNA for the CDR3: TGTGCCAGTAGTCCCGTGGAGGGCCCAAACACTGAAGCTTTCTTT.

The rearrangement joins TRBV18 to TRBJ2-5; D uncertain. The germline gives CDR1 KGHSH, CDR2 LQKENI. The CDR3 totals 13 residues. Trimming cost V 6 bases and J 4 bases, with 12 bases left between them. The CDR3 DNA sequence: TGTGCCAGCTCTGGGCCCTTCCCAGAGACCCAGTACTTC. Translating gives CASSGPFPETQYF. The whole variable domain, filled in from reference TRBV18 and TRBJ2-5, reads NAGVMQNPRHLVRRRGQEARLRCSPMKGHSHVYWYRQLPEEGLKFMVYLQKENIIDESGMPKERFSAEFPKEGPSILRIQQVVRGDSAAYFCASSGPFPETQYFGPGTRLLVL.